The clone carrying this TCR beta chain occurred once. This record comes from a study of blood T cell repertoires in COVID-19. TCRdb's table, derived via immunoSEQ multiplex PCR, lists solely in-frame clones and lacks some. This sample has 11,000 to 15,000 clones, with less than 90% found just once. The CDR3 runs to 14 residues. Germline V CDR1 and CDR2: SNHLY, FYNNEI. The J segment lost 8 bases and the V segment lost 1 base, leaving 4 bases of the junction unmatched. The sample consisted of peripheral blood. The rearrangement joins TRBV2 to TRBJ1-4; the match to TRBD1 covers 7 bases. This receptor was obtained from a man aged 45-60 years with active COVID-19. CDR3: CASSEGPGGEKLFF. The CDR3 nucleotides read TGTGCCAGCAGTGAAGGGCCAGGGGGAGAAAAACTGTTTTTT.